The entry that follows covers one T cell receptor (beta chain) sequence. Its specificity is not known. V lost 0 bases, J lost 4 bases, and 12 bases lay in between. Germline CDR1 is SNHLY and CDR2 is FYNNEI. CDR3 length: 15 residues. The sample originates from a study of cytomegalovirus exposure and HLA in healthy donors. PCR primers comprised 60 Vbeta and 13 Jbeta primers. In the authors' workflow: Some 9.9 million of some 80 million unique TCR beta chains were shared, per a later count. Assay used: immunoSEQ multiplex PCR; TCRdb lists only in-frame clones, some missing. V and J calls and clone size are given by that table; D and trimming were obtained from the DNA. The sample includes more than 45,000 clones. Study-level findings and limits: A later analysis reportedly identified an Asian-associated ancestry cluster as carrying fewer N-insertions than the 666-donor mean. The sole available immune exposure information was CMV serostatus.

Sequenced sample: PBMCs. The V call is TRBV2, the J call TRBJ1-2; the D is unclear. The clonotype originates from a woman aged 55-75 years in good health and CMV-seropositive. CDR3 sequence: CASSEALVVLYGYTF. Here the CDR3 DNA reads TGTGCCAGCAGTGAAGCGTTGGTAGTTCTCTATGGCTACACCTTC.